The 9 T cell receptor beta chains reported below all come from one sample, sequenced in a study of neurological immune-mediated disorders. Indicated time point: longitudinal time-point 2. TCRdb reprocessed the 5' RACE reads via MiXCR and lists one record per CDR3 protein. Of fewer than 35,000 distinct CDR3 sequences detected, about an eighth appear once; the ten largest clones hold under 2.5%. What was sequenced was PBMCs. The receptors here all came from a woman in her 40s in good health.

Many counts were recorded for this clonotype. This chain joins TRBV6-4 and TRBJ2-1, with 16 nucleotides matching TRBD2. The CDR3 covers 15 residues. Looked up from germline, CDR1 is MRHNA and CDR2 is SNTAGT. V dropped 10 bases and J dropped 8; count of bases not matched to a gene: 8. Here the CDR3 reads CATQSGLAGGHEQFF. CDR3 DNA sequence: TGTGCCACTCAATCGGGACTAGCGGGAGGGCATGAGCAGTTCTTC.

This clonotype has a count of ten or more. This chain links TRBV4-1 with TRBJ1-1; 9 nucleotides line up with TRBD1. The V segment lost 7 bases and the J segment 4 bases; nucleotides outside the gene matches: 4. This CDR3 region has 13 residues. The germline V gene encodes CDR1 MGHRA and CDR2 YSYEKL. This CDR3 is CASTVDRGTEAFF. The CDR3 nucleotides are TGCGCCAGCACCGTGGACAGGGGCACTGAAGCTTTCTTT.

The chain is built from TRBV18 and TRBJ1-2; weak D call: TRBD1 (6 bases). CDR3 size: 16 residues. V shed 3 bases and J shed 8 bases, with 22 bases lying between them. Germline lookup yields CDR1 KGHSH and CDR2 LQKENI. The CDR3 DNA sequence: TGTGCCAGCTCACCTCCGTCGGTTTCGGGGGCAGAAGGCTACACCTTC. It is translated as CASSPPSVSGAEGYTF. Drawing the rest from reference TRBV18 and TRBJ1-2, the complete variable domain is NAGVMQNPRHLVRRRGQEARLRCSPMKGHSHVYWYRQLPEEGLKFMVYLQKENIIDESGMPKERFSAEFPKEGPSILRIQQVVRGDSAAYFCASSPPSVSGAEGYTFGSGTRLTVV.

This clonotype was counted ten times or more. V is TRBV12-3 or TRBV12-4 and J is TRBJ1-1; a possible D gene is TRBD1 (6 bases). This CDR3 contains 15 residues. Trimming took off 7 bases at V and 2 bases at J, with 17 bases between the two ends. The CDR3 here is CASTHTGSLNTEAFF. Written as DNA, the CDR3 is TGTGCCAGCACCCATACAGGGTCGCTTAACACTGAAGCTTTCTTT.

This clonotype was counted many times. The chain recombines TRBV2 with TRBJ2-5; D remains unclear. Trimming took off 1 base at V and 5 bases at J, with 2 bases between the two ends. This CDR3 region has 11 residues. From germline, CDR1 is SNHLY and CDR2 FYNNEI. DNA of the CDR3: TGTGCCAGCAGTGAAGTGGAGACCCAGTACTTC. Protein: CASSEVETQYF.

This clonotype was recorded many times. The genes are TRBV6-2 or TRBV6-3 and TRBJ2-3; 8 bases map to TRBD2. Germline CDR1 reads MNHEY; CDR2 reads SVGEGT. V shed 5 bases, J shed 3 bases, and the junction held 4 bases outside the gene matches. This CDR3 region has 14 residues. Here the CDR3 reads CASSLIAGTDTQYF. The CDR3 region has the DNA TGTGCCAGCAGTCTCATAGCGGGGACAGATACGCAGTATTTT.

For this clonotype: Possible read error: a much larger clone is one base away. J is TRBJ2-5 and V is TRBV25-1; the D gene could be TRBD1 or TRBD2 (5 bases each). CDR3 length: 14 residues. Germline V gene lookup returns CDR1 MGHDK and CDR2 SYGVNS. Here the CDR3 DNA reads TGTGCCAGCAGTGTCCAGGGTGGAGGCGAGACCAAGTACTTC. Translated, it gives CASSVQGGGETKYF. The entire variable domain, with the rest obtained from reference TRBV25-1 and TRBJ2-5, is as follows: EADIYQTPRYLVIGTGKKITLECSQTMGHDKMYWYQQDPGMELHLIHYSYGVNSTEKGDLSSESTVSRIRTEHFPLTLESARPSHTSQYLCASSVQGGGETKYFGPGTRLLVL.

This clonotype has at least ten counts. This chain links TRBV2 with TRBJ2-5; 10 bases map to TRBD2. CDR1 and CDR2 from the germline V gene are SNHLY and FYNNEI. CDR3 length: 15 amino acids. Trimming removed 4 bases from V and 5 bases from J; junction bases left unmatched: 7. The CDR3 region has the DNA TGTGCCAGCAGTGGCGAGAGCGGGGGGGCGGAGACCCAGTACTTC. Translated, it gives CASSGESGGAETQYF.

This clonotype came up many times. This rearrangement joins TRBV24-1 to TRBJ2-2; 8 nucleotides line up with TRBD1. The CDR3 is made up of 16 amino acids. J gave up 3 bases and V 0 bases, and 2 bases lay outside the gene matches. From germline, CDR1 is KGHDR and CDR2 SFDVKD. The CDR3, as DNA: TGTGCCACCAGTGATTTGACAGGGGGAGACACCGGGGAGCTGTTTTTT. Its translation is CATSDLTGGDTGELFF.